The TCR beta chain under discussion was sequenced for a study of blood T cell repertoires in COVID-19. Study details: The samples span acute and convalescent COVID-19 from the United States, Italy and Spain. Sources were T cells, B-cell-depleted T cells, or PBMCs; the material itself was cDNA or gDNA.

Methods used by the authors: Nucleated cell number was recorded as an estimate derived from reference gene primer amplification. Produced via immunoSEQ multiplex PCR; TCRdb's table is partial and in-frame only. The V and J calls and clone size come from that table; D and trimming were worked out from the DNA. This sample yields approximately 280,000 clones, of which over 75% are seen a single time; about 5.1% belongs to the top ten. The sequenced material came from peripheral blood. This sequence was found in a man aged 45-60 years with active or convalescent COVID-19.

The CDR3 here is CASSVGVNTEAFF. CDR3 bases: TGTGCCAGCAGTGTGGGAGTGAACACTGAAGCTTTCTTT. The chain links TRBV2 to TRBJ1-1; D unresolved. Germline CDR1 SNHLY, CDR2 FYNNEI. V lost 4 bases to trimming and J lost 0 bases, with 6 bases between them. This CDR3 spans 13 amino acids. The entire variable domain, with the rest obtained from reference TRBV2 and TRBJ1-1, is as follows: EPEVTQTPSHQVTQMGQEVILRCVPISNHLYFYWYRQILGQKVEFLVSFYNNEISEKSEIFDDQFSVERPDGSNFTLKIRSTKLEDSAMYFCASSVGVNTEAFFGQGTRLTVV.